This T cell receptor (beta chain) was observed in a study of CD8 T cells in Susac syndrome. V trimming: 4 bases; J trimming: 2 bases; junction bases outside the gene matches: 6. The CDR3 totals 16 residues. Germline-derived CDR1 and CDR2 are MNHNY and SVGAGI (reference sequence). Sequencing targeted TCR beta in T cells from blood (CD8+ and CD4+). cDNA came from roughly 0.53 to 1 ug RNA primed by random hexamers. Amplification of TCR beta CDR3 across 54 Vbeta and 13 Jbeta was performed with immunoSEQ multiplex PCR. TCRdb passed the immunoSEQ multiplex PCR reads through MiXCR, listing each CDR3 protein once. The repertoire holds roughly 120,000 distinct CDR3 sequences, approximately 94% seen once, with around 0.12% in the top ten.

The J gene is TRBJ2-1, the V gene TRBV6-6, with 9 bases matching TRBD2. This TCR came from a human donor with multiple sclerosis. The sequenced sample was CD4+ T cells from PBMCs. The CDR3 is CASSFIAGAAYNEQFF. DNA for the CDR3: TGTGCCAGCAGTTTCATAGCGGGAGCGGCCTACAATGAGCAGTTCTTC.